This section outlines one TCR beta chain sequence together with its context. The target antigen is unknown. Primers for the PCR totalled 60 Vbeta and 13 Jbeta. Profiled with immunoSEQ multiplex PCR; TCRdb holds only in-frame clones, not every one. This table has about 160,000 clones, 82% appearing once. The record originates from a study of cytomegalovirus exposure and HLA in healthy donors. Study-wide background: An early data release held tens of millions of unique TCRs from HLA-typed donors. Study outcomes and limitations: The study carried out a later analysis of TCR beta sequences. It associated some 17,000 of them with specific HLA alleles at a false discovery rate of 0.05. Later examination showed HLA-associated TCR beta chains had greater clonal expansion than equally common others.

Losses at the gene ends were 3 bases for V and 0 bases for J; bases not matched to a gene: 5. The length of the CDR3 is 16 residues. CDR1 is MNHEY and CDR2 is SMNVEV in the germline V gene (reference sequence). The source of this sequence is a girl aged 10 to 17 in good health and CMV-seropositive. Sequenced input: PBMCs. The chain combines TRBV27 with TRBJ2-1; 7 bases map to TRBD2. CDR3 residues: CASSLVAGVSYNEQFF. DNA of the CDR3: TGTGCCAGCAGTTTGGTAGCGGGCGTCTCCTACAATGAGCAGTTCTTC.